This T cell receptor (beta chain) derives from a study of response to subunit inactivated influenza vaccine. Study results and caveats: After each seasonal influenza vaccination, few new T cells are recruited, the authors suggested.

TCRdb ran MiXCR on the RT-PCR reads and lists one entry per CDR3 protein. The sample contains under 950,000 distinct CDR3 sequences, around 21% of which appear only once. About this clonotype: Its antigen is as yet unknown.

The sequencing here drew on PBMCs from blood, taken roughly 5 days after vaccination. The sequence derives from a man over 45 who received an inactivated influenza vaccine.

CDR3 in DNA: TGTGCCAGCAGTTCCGACCGGGAGGGCCTGGCCTACGAGCAGTACTTC. Its translation is CASSSDREGLAYEQYF. V is TRBV27 and J is TRBJ2-7, with 8 bases fitting TRBD2. With 4 bases clipped from V and 2 bases from J, the junction kept 10 bases outside the gene matches. The CDR3 has 16 amino acids. Germline V CDR1 and CDR2: MNHEY, SMNVEV (reference sequence).